One TCR beta chain is described in this entry. This record comes from a study of identifying expanded T cells in peripheral blood. TCRdb keeps only in-frame clones here, not all; method: immunoSEQ multiplex PCR. The sample holds more than 70,000 clones; approximately 83% are singletons and the top ten take 5.6%. This CDR3 region has 14 residues. The V gene end was trimmed by 3 bases and the J gene end by 1 base; junction bases not matched to a gene: 0. Germline CDR1 is GTSNPN and CDR2 is SVGIG (reference sequence). The sequenced sample was blood. This chain links TRBV30 with TRBJ2-1, with TRBD1 identical over 10 bases. The receptor comes from a person aged 18 to 75 in good health. DNA for the CDR3: TGTGCCTGGAGGGGACAGGGGTCCTACAATGAGCAGTTCTTC. It codes for CAWRGQGSYNEQFF.